This entry concerns a single T cell receptor (beta chain). These data belong to a study of beta chain features in type 1 diabetes. The sequenced template was cDNA made from the entire isolated RNA. Sequencing used immunoSEQ multiplex PCR; TCRdb keeps in-frame clones, though not all of them. The sample lists roughly 130,000 clones, 7% to 10% occurring once. The sequenced sample was central memory CD4+ T cells from blood. This TCR was sampled from a man younger than 30 in good health.

In nucleotides, the CDR3 is TGTGCCAGCAGACGACAGGGAATAAGCGATGAGCAGTTCTTC. This gives the protein CASRRQGISDEQFF. V and J are TRBV2 and TRBJ2-1; 7 bases fit TRBD1. V trimming: 6 bases; J trimming: 8 bases; junction bases outside the gene matches: 10. The CDR3 loop spans 14 amino acids. Germline V gene lookup returns CDR1 SNHLY and CDR2 FYNNEI.